This section outlines one T cell receptor beta chain sequence together with its context. The record originates from a study of OX40 agonist ivuxolimab in advanced cancers. Per germline, CDR1 GTSNPN and CDR2 SVGIG (reference sequence). The CDR3 runs 11 residues. Trimming removed 1 base at V and 5 bases at J, with 3 bases between. Here immunoSEQ multiplex PCR was the method, and the copy in TCRdb shows in-frame clones only, minus some. The table has 20,000 to 25,000 clones, approximately 82% seen once; the top ten hold 30% to 35%. Sequencing used CD4+ or CD8+ T cells sorted from blood, obtained in a trial of the OX40 agonist ivuxolimab. The V gene is TRBV30, the J gene TRBJ2-1; D is ambiguous. The clonotype originates from an adult with an advanced solid tumor such as melanoma, head and neck, liver or kidney cancer. CDR3 residues: CAWSADNEQFF. DNA for the CDR3: TGTGCCTGGAGTGCAGACAATGAGCAGTTCTTC.